The entry that follows covers one TCR beta chain sequence. Its specificity is not known. The data were obtained in a study of monozygotic twins with inflammatory bowel disease. Study-wide results and limits: IBD patients, compared with healthy twins, shared fewer clonotypes with others (especially with disease activity).

TCRdb reprocessed the 5' RACE reads, with one entry per CDR3 protein and no DNA. Its listing shows around 40,000 distinct CDR3 sequences. Collection of an approximately 2.5 ml blood sample took place per donor. Whole blood that had not undergone T cell sorting provided the isolated total RNA. The sample taken for sequencing was blood. The TCR originated in a human donor with ulcerative colitis or Crohn's disease, or a healthy co-twin of an affected twin (not recorded which).

The CDR3 loop is CASQKQGSYEQYF. The gene calls are TRBV7-9 and TRBJ2-7. Germline CDR1 SEHNR, CDR2 FQNEAQ (reference sequence). This CDR3 spans 13 amino acids.